These 28 T cell receptor beta chains share one sample of origin, sequenced in a study of control samples from healthy donors and cancer patients. The repertoire was sequenced with immunoSEQ multiplex PCR; TCRdb's copy has only in-frame clones and lacks some. The sample yields under 130,000 clones, about 89% seen once. Material for sequencing was PBMCs. These receptors came from a man in his sixties with lung cancer.

This chain joins TRBV6-5 and TRBJ1-5; 7 positions match TRBD1. Trimming at V came to 6 bases and at J to 5 bases, leaving 10 bases not matched to a gene. Looked up from germline, CDR1 is MNHEY and CDR2 is SVGAGI. The CDR3 is 15 residues long. The CDR3 spells CASRGQGGWDQPQHF. CDR3 DNA: TGTGCCAGCAGGGGCCAGGGGGGCTGGGATCAGCCCCAGCATTTT.

The gene calls are TRBV6-5 and TRBJ1-2; D might be TRBD1 (5 bases). Trimming cost V 6 bases and J 2 bases, with 10 bases left between them. Germline CDR1 is MNHEY and CDR2 is SVGAGI. This CDR3 comprises 13 residues. This chain's CDR3 is CASSNRQNYGYTF. In DNA form, the CDR3 reads TGTGCCAGCAGCAACCGACAGAACTATGGCTACACCTTC.

This rearrangement joins TRBV5-1 to TRBJ1-2, with D tentatively TRBD1 (5 bases). The germline V gene has CDR1 SGHRS and CDR2 YFSETQ. The CDR3 contains 15 residues. Trimming pared 2 bases from V and 3 bases from J, leaving 14 bases between. CDR3 nucleotides: TGCGCCAGCAGCTTAGTGGCAGGGTCAGACTATGGCTACACCTTC. Translated, it gives CASSLVAGSDYGYTF.

This sequence joins TRBV14 and TRBJ1-6; possibly TRBD1 for D (5 bases). The CDR3 contains 15 residues. Germline loops: CDR1 SGHDN, CDR2 FVKESK. V was cut by 2 bases and J by 4 bases, with 9 bases left in between. The CDR3 reads CASSQTAGYNSPLHF. The CDR3 DNA is TGTGCCAGCAGCCAAACGGCAGGGTATAATTCACCCCTCCACTTT.

This rearrangement joins TRBV12-3 or TRBV12-4 to TRBJ1-1; unclear D gene. CDR3 size: 13 residues. Trimming left V 7 bases short and J 2 bases short, with 11 bases between. The CDR3 spells CASKNTPNTEAFF. CDR3 coding DNA: TGTGCCAGCAAGAACACCCCCAACACTGAAGCTTTCTTT.

This clone came up once. The chain couples TRBV30 to TRBJ2-2; 11 bases are shared with TRBD2. CDR1 and CDR2 (germline): GTSNPN, SVGIG (reference sequence). CDR3 length: 16 residues. J was trimmed by 5 bases and V by 4 bases; bases with no gene match: 9. As DNA, the CDR3 is TGTGCCTGGAACCCTAGCGGGGGGCCCCCGACCGGGGAGCTGTTTTTT. Protein product: CAWNPSGGPPTGELFF.

The chain combines TRBV14 with TRBJ1-2; D not certain. Per the germline V gene, CDR1 is SGHDN and CDR2 is FVKESK. The CDR3 is 14 residues long. V shed 6 bases and J shed 4 bases, with 15 bases lying between them. The CDR3 sequence: CASSPDHSSYGYTF. CDR3 coding DNA: TGTGCCAGCAGTCCGGACCATAGTTCCTATGGCTACACCTTC. Based on the CDR3 plus reference TRBV14 and TRBJ1-2, the full variable domain is EAGVTQFPSHSVIEKGQTVTLRCDPISGHDNLYWYRRVMGKEIKFLLHFVKESKQDESGMPNNRFLAERTGGTYSTLKVQPAELEDSGVYFCASSPDHSSYGYTFGSGTRLTVV.

The sample holds a few counts of this clone. The rearrangement joins TRBV9 to TRBJ2-3, with TRBD2 matching 14 bases. The V gene's germline CDR1 is SGDLS and CDR2 YYNGEE. The CDR3 consists of 17 residues. V was pared by 4 bases and J by 3 bases, with 7 bases of the junction left unmatched. DNA for the CDR3: TGTGCCAGCAGCCTAGGGACTAGCGGGGGTGGAACAGATACGCAGTATTTT. As protein: CASSLGTSGGGTDTQYF.

This chain joins TRBV10-2 and TRBJ2-5; 8 nucleotides line up with TRBD2. Germline V gives CDR1 WSHSY, CDR2 SAAADI. V dropped 10 bases and J dropped 3; count of bases not matched to a gene: 7. This CDR3 spans 13 amino acids. Here the CDR3 reads CATTGGYEETQYF. CDR3 bases: TGCGCCACCACGGGGGGGTATGAAGAGACCCAGTACTTC.

The J gene is TRBJ2-5, the V gene TRBV5-4, with D possibly TRBD1 on 5 matching bases. From germline, CDR1 is SGHNT and CDR2 YYREEE (reference sequence). The CDR3 length is 15 residues. The V end was cut by 2 bases, the J end by 5 bases, with 16 bases between. DNA of the CDR3: TGTGCCAGCAGCTTTGGTGACAGATTGATTGAGACCCAGTACTTC. This translates into CASSFGDRLIETQYF.

This clone was seen a handful of times. The chain couples TRBV28 to TRBJ2-7; 11 nucleotides match TRBD2. V dropped 4 bases and J dropped 3; count of bases not matched to a gene: 2. Germline CDR1 and CDR2: MDHEN and SYDVKM. This CDR3 has 14 amino acids. This CDR3 reads CASSSGTSGYEQYV. In nucleotides, the CDR3 is TGTGCCAGCAGTTCCGGGACTAGCGGCTACGAGCAGTACGTC.

This clone was observed a handful of times. The J gene is TRBJ2-7, the V gene TRBV18; no firm D call. V gave up 2 bases and J gave up 2 bases, with 16 bases separating them. The CDR3 length is 16 residues. In germline, CDR1 is KGHSH, CDR2 LQKENI. The CDR3 region has the DNA TGTGCCAGCTCACCAGGAGTTCGGATTCTTCCCTACGAGCAGTACTTC. Translation gives CASSPGVRILPYEQYF.

This clone was seen more than once but under ten times. This chain joins TRBV25-1 and TRBJ2-5, with D perhaps matching TRBD1 (6 bases). The CDR3 extends over 15 amino acids. V lost 2 bases and J lost 5, with 15 bases in between. Looked up from germline, CDR1 is MGHDK and CDR2 is SYGVNS. CDR3 amino acids: CASSEGAGVRETQYF. DNA of the CDR3: TGTGCCAGCAGTGAAGGAGCAGGGGTCCGGGAGACCCAGTACTTC.

V usage is TRBV6-2 or TRBV6-3 and J usage is TRBJ1-1; a possible D gene is TRBD1 (6 bases). V lost 4 bases and J 3 bases, leaving 12 bases between the germline ends. The CDR3 is 14 residues long. Germline V gene sequence: CDR1 MNHEY, CDR2 SVGEGT. Here the CDR3 reads CASSLEGGDTEAFF. DNA for the CDR3: TGTGCCAGCAGTTTAGAAGGGGGGGACACTGAAGCTTTCTTT.

This clone came up many times. The chain is built from TRBV12-5 and TRBJ1-1, with D possibly matching TRBD1 (5 bases). In germline, CDR1 is LGHNT, CDR2 FRNRAP. This CDR3 comprises 19 residues. V was pared by 3 bases and J by 4 bases, with 27 bases between. CDR3 nucleotides: TGTGCTAGTGGTTTAAATCCCGACGGACGGGGGGTGGAGGGCACTGAAGCTTTCTTT. Its translation: CASGLNPDGRGVEGTEAFF.

V and J are TRBV5-4 and TRBJ1-6; D uncertain. V was cut by 3 bases and J by 0 bases, with 10 bases left in between. The CDR3 runs to 16 residues. Germline V gene lookup returns CDR1 SGHNT and CDR2 YYREEE (reference sequence). The CDR3 DNA sequence: TGTGCCAGCAGCTCCGGGGATCGCTCCTATAATTCACCCCTCCACTTT. Residues: CASSSGDRSYNSPLHF.

The gene calls are TRBV6-4 and TRBJ2-7, with D possibly matching TRBD2 (5 bases). Trimming removed 0 bases at V and 3 bases at J, with 9 bases between. The germline V gene encodes CDR1 MRHNA and CDR2 SNTAGT. This CDR3 is built from 14 residues. CDR3 sequence reads: CASSDSVGVYEQYV. CDR3 coding DNA: TGTGCCAGCAGTGACTCAGTCGGGGTCTACGAGCAGTACGTC.

This clone was observed a single time. This chain uses TRBV6-5 with TRBJ2-5, with 8 nucleotides matching TRBD1. Germline V lookup: CDR1 MNHEY, CDR2 SVGAGI. The CDR3 is made up of 15 amino acids. V was pared by 6 bases and J by 2 bases, with 8 bases of the junction left unmatched. Written as DNA, the CDR3 is TGTGCCAGCAGCGGCTTGACAGGGGTACAAGAGACCCAGTACTTC. Translated: CASSGLTGVQETQYF.

This chain connects TRBV6-1 to TRBJ1-6, with no clear D. Germline V gene lookup returns CDR1 MNHNS and CDR2 SASEGT. V was clipped by 2 bases and J by 15 bases, with 8 bases between them. This CDR3 spans 11 amino acids. For the CDR3, the DNA is TGTGCCAGCAGTGAAAGAACAGTCCTCCACTTT. Amino acids: CASSERTVLHF.

The gene calls are TRBV10-3 and TRBJ1-5; D is perhaps TRBD1 (6 bases). V lost 6 bases and J 1 base, leaving 10 bases between the germline ends. Per germline, CDR1 ENHRY and CDR2 SYGVKD. The CDR3 runs to 14 residues. CDR3 amino acids: CAIREGGSNQPQHF. For the CDR3, the DNA is TGTGCCATCAGGGAAGGGGGGAGCAATCAGCCCCAGCATTTT.

This clone occurred a few times. The chain couples TRBV7-6 to TRBJ1-1; no firm D call. V gave up 1 base and J gave up 0 bases, with 3 bases separating them. The V gene's germline CDR1 is SGHVS and CDR2 FNYEAQ. The CDR3 is 13 amino acids. The DNA for the CDR3 is TGTGCCAGCAGCTTAGGTATGAACACTGAAGCTTTCTTT. Protein product: CASSLGMNTEAFF.

V is TRBV5-4 and J is TRBJ2-5; D is unresolved. The CDR3 is 14 amino acids. Germline-derived CDR1 and CDR2 are SGHNT and YYREEE (reference sequence). Trimming took off 0 bases at V and 1 base at J, with 7 bases between the two ends. The chain's CDR3 is CASSLARIQETQYF. CDR3 in DNA: TGTGCCAGCAGCTTGGCCCGAATCCAAGAGACCCAGTACTTC.

This clone was detected once. The rearrangement links TRBV30 to TRBJ2-6; D gene unclear. Trimming took 0 bases from V and 0 from J, leaving 6 bases between them. Germline CDR1 GTSNPN, CDR2 SVGIG (reference sequence). The CDR3 is 15 residues long. The CDR3 sequence is CAWSVRLSGANVLTF. The CDR3, as DNA: TGTGCCTGGAGTGTACGGCTCTCTGGGGCCAACGTCCTGACTTTC.

The chain is built from TRBV6-6 and TRBJ2-3; 7 nucleotides match TRBD2. The CDR3 totals 16 residues. Germline assignment: CDR1 MNHNY and CDR2 SVGAGI (reference sequence). Trimming removed 2 bases from V and 0 bases from J; junction bases left unmatched: 5. CDR3 sequence: CASSYGGDSSTDTQYF. The CDR3 DNA is TGTGCCAGCAGTTACGGGGGGGATTCGAGCACAGATACGCAGTATTTT.

The V gene is TRBV18, the J gene TRBJ2-1; 11 bases agree with TRBD2. The V gene's germline CDR1 is KGHSH and CDR2 LQKENI. The trim removed 2 bases at V and 6 bases at J, leaving 6 bases unmatched. The CDR3 spans 16 residues. DNA for the CDR3: TGTGCCAGCTCACCATATAGCGGGGGGGCCCGCAATGAGCAGTTCTTC. It is translated as CASSPYSGGARNEQFF.

This clone was seen just once. Here the CDR3 reads CASSPITGVQETQYF. The CDR3 nucleotides read TGTGCCAGCTCACCTATCACTGGGGTCCAAGAGACCCAGTACTTC. This chain joins TRBV18 and TRBJ2-5; D gene uncertain. Germline V gene sequence: CDR1 KGHSH, CDR2 LQKENI. The ends were cut back, 3 bases at V and 1 base at J, with 12 bases in the middle. This CDR3 has 15 residues.

The rearrangement links TRBV6-5 to TRBJ2-1; D is unresolved. Per the germline V gene, CDR1 is MNHEY and CDR2 is SVGAGI. The CDR3 runs 11 residues. V lost 2 bases and J lost 10, with 6 bases in between. CDR3 sequence reads: CASSYRKEQFF. The CDR3 DNA follows: TGTGCCAGCAGTTACAGAAAGGAGCAGTTCTTC.

J is TRBJ2-2 and V is TRBV29-1, with 9 bases lining up with TRBD2. Germline V gives CDR1 SQVTM, CDR2 ANQGSEA. The CDR3 has 14 residues. The V gene end was trimmed by 4 bases and the J gene end by 11 bases; junction bases not matched to a gene: 11. The CDR3 spells CSVGSAGGERELFF. CDR3 nucleotides: TGCAGCGTTGGATCCGCGGGGGGGGAGAGAGAGCTGTTTTTT.